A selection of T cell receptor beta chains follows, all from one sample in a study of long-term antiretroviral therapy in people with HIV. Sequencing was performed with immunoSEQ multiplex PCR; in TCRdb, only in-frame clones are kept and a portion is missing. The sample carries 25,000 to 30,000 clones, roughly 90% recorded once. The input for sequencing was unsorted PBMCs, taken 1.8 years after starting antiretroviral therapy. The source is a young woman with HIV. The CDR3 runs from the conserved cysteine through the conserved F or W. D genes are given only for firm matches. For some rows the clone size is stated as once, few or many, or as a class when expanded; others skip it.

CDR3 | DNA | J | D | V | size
CASSAAPQGNIQYF | TGTGCCAGCAGCGCTGCCCCACAGGGGAACATTCAGTACTTC | TRBJ2-4 | TRBD1 | TRBV7-9 | -
CASRMIEPGQAYEQYF | TGTGCCAGCAGAATGATCGAACCGGGACAGGCCTACGAGCAGTACTTC | TRBJ2-7 | TRBD1 | TRBV7-8 | -
CASSLSQQGKTNTEAFF | TGCGCCAGCAGCTTATCGCAGCAGGGTAAAACGAACACTGAAGCTTTCTTT | TRBJ1-1 | - | TRBV5-1 | -
CARAGASSYEQYF | TGTGCCAGAGCGGGAGCGAGCTCCTACGAGCAGTACTTC | TRBJ2-7 | TRBD2 | TRBV2 | -
CASSIKRGTEAFF | TGTGCCAGCAGTATAAAGCGGGGCACTGAAGCTTTCTTT | TRBJ1-1 | - | TRBV25-1 | few
CASSQGGSYETQYF | TGCGCCAGCAGCCAAGGCGGTAGCTACGAGACCCAGTACTTC | TRBJ2-5 | - | TRBV4-3 | -
CASSLPRTNIYEQYF | TGTGCCAGCAGTTTGCCCAGAACAAACATCTACGAGCAGTACTTC | TRBJ2-7 | - | TRBV28 | -
CASSSDSGVSYEQYF | TGTGCCAGCAGCTCTGATAGCGGCGTATCCTACGAGCAGTACTTC | TRBJ2-7 | - | TRBV7-2 | -
CARNPGSNEQFF | TGCGCCCGCAACCCAGGAAGCAATGAGCAGTTCTTC | TRBJ2-1 | - | TRBV23-1 | few
CASSLGLAGPSSYNEQFF | TGTGCCAGCAGCTTGGGTCTAGCGGGACCGAGCTCCTACAATGAGCAGTTCTTC | TRBJ2-1 | TRBD2 | TRBV7-9 | -
CATSRPGGGLSNQPQHF | TGTGCCACCAGCCGTCCAGGGGGCGGGTTGAGCAATCAGCCCCAGCATTTT | TRBJ1-5 | TRBD1 | TRBV15 | -
CASRKVFGYTF | TGTGCCAGCAGGAAGGTCTTTGGCTACACCTTC | TRBJ1-2 | - | TRBV28 | -
CATSDAYEQYF | TGTGCCACCTCCGACGCCTACGAGCAGTACTTC | TRBJ2-7 | - | TRBV25-1 | -
CASSSRGSYNEQFF | TGTGCCAGTAGTTCGCGGGGCTCCTACAATGAGCAGTTCTTC | TRBJ2-1 | - | TRBV19 | -
CASSYGGSQETQYF | TGTGCCAGCAGTTACGGGGGGAGCCAAGAGACCCAGTACTTC | TRBJ2-5 | - | TRBV6-6 | -
CANRAGGPFTGELFF | TGTGCCAATAGGGCGGGAGGGCCATTCACCGGGGAGCTGTTTTTT | TRBJ2-2 | TRBD2 | TRBV6-4 | -
CASSPNGGRTSYEQYF | TGTGCCAGCAGCCCAAACGGGGGACGGACCTCCTACGAGCAGTACTTC | TRBJ2-7 | - | TRBV5-6 | -
CASKAGSSTDTQYF | TGTGCCAGCAAGGCGGGGTCTAGCACAGATACGCAGTATTTT | TRBJ2-3 | - | TRBV7-3 | -
CASSRRNEQFF | TGTGCCAGCAGTCGGCGGAACGAGCAGTTCTTC | TRBJ2-1 | - | TRBV28 | -
CASSVGYAGGPRNTQYF | TGTGCCAGCAGCGTAGGTTATGCGGGAGGGCCCAGGAATACGCAGTATTTT | TRBJ2-3 | TRBD2 | TRBV9 | -
CASSPGQGIRGYTF | TGTGCCAGCAGTCCGGGACAGGGGATTAGGGGCTACACCTTC | TRBJ1-2 | TRBD1 | TRBV27 | -
CASRASGGGGTEAFF | TGTGCCAGCAGAGCCTCCGGGGGGGGAGGCACTGAAGCTTTCTTT | TRBJ1-1 | - | TRBV7-3 | -
CASSEAPHSGANVLTF | TGTGCCAGCAGTGAAGCCCCCCACTCTGGGGCCAACGTCCTGACTTTC | TRBJ2-6 | - | TRBV6-1 | -
CASRLPGREQFF | TGTGCCAGCAGACTACCGGGGCGTGAGCAGTTCTTC | TRBJ2-1 | - | TRBV27 | -
CARPFRISREKQYF | TGCGCCAGACCCTTTAGGATTAGCAGAGAGAAGCAGTACTTC | TRBJ2-7 | - | TRBV10-1 | -
CASSFPRAGRNTGELFF | TGTGCCAGCAGTTTTCCTAGAGCGGGAAGGAACACCGGGGAGCTGTTTTTT | TRBJ2-2 | TRBD2 | TRBV28 | -
CASNGQGAGYTF | TGTGCCAGCAACGGACAGGGGGCCGGCTACACCTTC | TRBJ1-2 | TRBD1 | TRBV9 | -
CASSLRLAVFQETQYF | TGCGCCAGCAGCTTGAGACTAGCGGTCTTTCAAGAGACCCAGTACTTC | TRBJ2-5 | TRBD2 | TRBV5-1 | -
CASSVVGGAYGYTF | TGTGCCAGCAGCGTAGTCGGGGGGGCCTATGGCTACACCTTC | TRBJ1-2 | - | TRBV9 | -
CASKGGADEQYF | TGTGCCAGCAAGGGGGGGGCAGATGAGCAGTACTTC | TRBJ2-7 | - | TRBV6-5 | -
CASSFLSVRGLKGGNEQFF | TGTGCCAGCAGTTTTCTGAGCGTCAGGGGGTTAAAGGGCGGGAATGAGCAGTTCTTC | TRBJ2-1 | TRBD1 | TRBV28 | -
CASSWSGTGELFF | TGCGCCAGCAGTTGGAGCGGCACCGGGGAGCTGTTTTTT | TRBJ2-2 | - | TRBV10-1 | -
CASGFGGLGGGLWHEQFF | TGTGCTAGTGGTTTTGGGGGACTAGGTGGGGGTTTGTGGCATGAGCAGTTCTTC | TRBJ2-1 | TRBD2 | TRBV12-5 | -
CATSRRQNYNEQFF | TGTGCCACCAGCAGGAGGCAGAATTACAATGAGCAGTTCTTC | TRBJ2-1 | - | TRBV15 | -
CASRTGEVEQFF | TGTGCCAGCAGGACCGGTGAGGTTGAGCAGTTCTTC | TRBJ2-1 | - | TRBV5-8 | -
CASSSPGQGGRETQYF | TGTGCCAGCAGCTCCCCGGGACAGGGGGGGCGAGAGACCCAGTACTTC | TRBJ2-5 | TRBD1 | TRBV7-8 | -
CASSQAETPGQTEAFF | TGCGCCAGCAGCCAAGCTGAAACCCCAGGGCAGACTGAAGCTTTCTTT | TRBJ1-1 | - | TRBV4-3 | -
CASSLERSFEKLFF | TGTGCCAGCAGCTTAGAACGCAGCTTCGAAAAACTGTTTTTT | TRBJ1-4 | - | TRBV7-6 | -
CASREDRDPPISPQHF | TGTGCCAGCAGGGAGGACAGGGATCCTCCTATCAGCCCCCAGCATTTT | TRBJ1-5 | TRBD1 | TRBV28 | -
CASSLFGLADNEQFF | TGTGCCAGCAGCTTATTTGGACTAGCGGATAATGAGCAGTTCTTC | TRBJ2-1 | TRBD2 | TRBV11-3 | -
CASRGRRVDNEQFF | TGTGCCAGCAGGGGAAGGAGGGTGGACAATGAGCAGTTCTTC | TRBJ2-1 | - | TRBV6-5 | -
CASSLEVHRAGGYTF | TGTGCCAGCAGCTTAGAGGTCCACAGAGCAGGTGGCTACACCTTC | TRBJ1-2 | - | TRBV7-9 | -
CASTPQMNTGELFF | TGTGCCAGCACCCCCCAAATGAACACCGGGGAGCTGTTTTTT | TRBJ2-2 | - | TRBV6-1 | -
CASSSLAEETQYF | TGTGCCAGTAGTAGTCTAGCGGAAGAGACCCAGTACTTC | TRBJ2-5 | TRBD2 | TRBV19 | -
CASSSPGSVTQYF | TGTGCCAGCAGCTCCCCGGGGTCGGTTACGCAGTATTTT | TRBJ2-3 | - | TRBV7-6 | -